This T cell receptor beta chain is drawn from a study of cytomegalovirus exposure and HLA in healthy donors. General study results and limits: Many donors carried some public TCRs, although rarity characterized most TCR sequences.

The PCR was carried out with 60 Vbeta primers and 13 Jbeta primers. Profiling relied on immunoSEQ multiplex PCR, and the TCRdb table lists in-frame clones only, not all of them. The profile shows around 130,000 clones, around 77% of them singletons. CDR1 is SGHNT, CDR2 YYREEE, per germline (reference sequence). Unmatched junction bases numbered 5, after V lost 2 bases and J lost 6 bases. The CDR3 totals 15 residues. Details on this clone: Antigen unknown.

Sequencing input: PBMCs. The sequence came from a man between 50 and 59 years old in good health and CMV-seronegative. V gene TRBV5-4 combines with J gene TRBJ2-2; 9 bases fit TRBD1. The CDR3 nucleotides read TGTGCCAGCAGCTTCCGGACAGGGGCTGCCGGGGAGCTGTTTTTT. It specifies CASSFRTGAAGELFF.